These T cell receptor beta chains were read from a single sample in a study of T cell repertoires in cytomegalovirus infection. TCRdb recomputed calls from the reads with MiXCR, one row per CDR3 protein. The profile shows fewer than 350,000 distinct CDR3 sequences, roughly 28% of them singletons. Antigen specificity for these receptors is unknown. Specimen: cultured PBMCs, collected from culture after CMV antigen stimulation. Receptors originate from a human donor in good health (CMV status not recorded). Some clones in this sample may be carry-over from other donors' samples. The CDR3 runs from the conserved cysteine through the conserved F or W. The D gene is left open where the match is weak. A row's size may be missing; if present it is once, few, many or a size class.

j_gene: TRBJ1-6
d_gene: .
abundance: .
v_gene: TRBV27
CDR3nt: TGTGCCAGCAGGACGACAGGTCACTATAATTCACCCCTCCACTTT
CDR3aa: CASRTTGHYNSPLHF

j_gene: TRBJ2-1
d_gene: .
abundance: few
v_gene: TRBV7-7
CDR3nt: TGTGCTAGCAGCTCCGCTAGGGGGACTGAGCAGTTCTTC
CDR3aa: CASSSARGTEQFF

j_gene: TRBJ2-1
d_gene: TRBD1
abundance: .
v_gene: TRBV11-2
CDR3nt: TGTGCCAGCAGCTTAGAAGACAGGGGCTACAATGAGCAGTTCTTC
CDR3aa: CASSLEDRGYNEQFF

j_gene: TRBJ1-2
d_gene: .
abundance: .
v_gene: TRBV20-1
CDR3nt: TGCAGTGCTAGAGGACACTCCGACCTCTATGGCTACACCTTC
CDR3aa: CSARGHSDLYGYTF

j_gene: TRBJ1-1
d_gene: .
abundance: .
v_gene: TRBV12-3/TRBV12-4
CDR3nt: TGTGCCAGCAGTTTCAGGGTTGAGGGTGAAGCTTTCTTT
CDR3aa: CASSFRVEGEAFF

j_gene: TRBJ1-2
d_gene: .
abundance: .
v_gene: TRBV6-5
CDR3nt: TGTGCCAGCAGTTACTCGCCGGGGCAGAACTATGGCTACACCTTC
CDR3aa: CASSYSPGQNYGYTF

j_gene: TRBJ2-1
d_gene: TRBD2
abundance: .
v_gene: TRBV7-9
CDR3nt: TGTGCCAGCGTAACCGACCAAAAAATAGCGGGAGACGACAATGAGCAGTTCTTC
CDR3aa: CASVTDQKIAGDDNEQFF

j_gene: TRBJ2-1
d_gene: TRBD1
abundance: .
v_gene: TRBV12-3/TRBV12-4
CDR3nt: TGTGCCAGCAGTCCTCAACAGGGGGGCTACAATGAGCAGTTCTTC
CDR3aa: CASSPQQGGYNEQFF

j_gene: TRBJ2-1
d_gene: .
abundance: .
v_gene: TRBV7-8
CDR3nt: TGTGCCAGCAGCTTGGGGTCCATACGGGGGCAGCGATTGCGCAATGAGCAGTTCTTC
CDR3aa: CASSLGSIRGQRLRNEQFF

j_gene: TRBJ2-3
d_gene: TRBD2
abundance: .
v_gene: TRBV2
CDR3nt: TGTGCCAGCAGTGAGCTAGCGGGGGGCACAGATACGCAGTATTTT
CDR3aa: CASSELAGGTDTQYF

j_gene: TRBJ1-2
d_gene: .
abundance: .
v_gene: TRBV14
CDR3nt: TGTGCCAGCAGCCCCCGTCGACAGCTCTATGGCTACACCTTC
CDR3aa: CASSPRRQLYGYTF

j_gene: TRBJ2-1
d_gene: TRBD1
abundance: .
v_gene: TRBV3-1
CDR3nt: TGTGCCAGCAACCAAGGGACAGTGAATGAGCAGTTCTTC
CDR3aa: CASNQGTVNEQFF

j_gene: TRBJ2-1
d_gene: TRBD1
abundance: few
v_gene: TRBV7-6
CDR3nt: TGTGCCAGCAGCGAGTTCACAGGGGCCCTTTACAATGAGCAGTTCTTC
CDR3aa: CASSEFTGALYNEQFF

j_gene: TRBJ2-6
d_gene: .
abundance: .
v_gene: TRBV2
CDR3nt: TGTGCCAGCATTTCCACTGGGGCCAACGTCCTGACTTTC
CDR3aa: CASISTGANVLTF

j_gene: TRBJ2-3
d_gene: TRBD2
abundance: .
v_gene: TRBV6-1
CDR3nt: TGTGCCAGCAGTGACGGACTAGCCGGAGATACGCAGTATTTT
CDR3aa: CASSDGLAGDTQYF

j_gene: TRBJ2-7
d_gene: TRBD2
abundance: few
v_gene: TRBV28
CDR3nt: TGTGCCAGCATTCAGTTTAGCGGGCCTTCCTACGAGCAGTACTTC
CDR3aa: CASIQFSGPSYEQYF

j_gene: TRBJ2-1
d_gene: .
abundance: few
v_gene: TRBV4-2
CDR3nt: TGTGCCAGCAGCCAATTCGAGCGGAGCCAGGGGGGGCAGCAGTTCTTC
CDR3aa: CASSQFERSQGGQQFF

j_gene: TRBJ2-1
d_gene: .
abundance: few
v_gene: TRBV28
CDR3nt: TGTGCCAGCAGTTTACCTATGGTCTACAATGAGCAGTTCTTC
CDR3aa: CASSLPMVYNEQFF

j_gene: TRBJ1-1
d_gene: .
abundance: .
v_gene: TRBV5-1
CDR3nt: TGCGCCAGCAGCCTTTTTACAGGGTTGAACACTGAAGCTTTCTTT
CDR3aa: CASSLFTGLNTEAFF

j_gene: TRBJ1-1
d_gene: .
abundance: few
v_gene: TRBV29-1
CDR3nt: TGCAGCGTTGAAGACTGGCCGGACACTGAAGCTTTCTTT
CDR3aa: CSVEDWPDTEAFF

j_gene: TRBJ1-5
d_gene: .
abundance: once
v_gene: TRBV9
CDR3nt: TGTGCCAGCAGCGTAGCAGGGGCGAATCAGCCCCAGCATTTT
CDR3aa: CASSVAGANQPQHF

j_gene: TRBJ1-1
d_gene: TRBD1
abundance: many
v_gene: TRBV7-9
CDR3nt: TGTGCCAGCAGCTCACGGGACAGGGGGACTGAAGCTTTCTTT
CDR3aa: CASSSRDRGTEAFF

j_gene: TRBJ1-1
d_gene: TRBD1
abundance: .
v_gene: TRBV10-3
CDR3nt: TGTGCCACCCAAAGTGGACAGGGGGACACTGAAGCTTTCTTT
CDR3aa: CATQSGQGDTEAFF

j_gene: TRBJ2-7
d_gene: .
abundance: .
v_gene: TRBV5-4
CDR3nt: TGTGCCAGCAGCTTGGCGACAGAACCGAAGCAGTACTTC
CDR3aa: CASSLATEPKQYF

j_gene: TRBJ1-4
d_gene: .
abundance: few
v_gene: TRBV6-5
CDR3nt: TGTGCCAGCAGTTCTGCAGGGGAAGTTGAAAAACTGTTTTTT
CDR3aa: CASSSAGEVEKLFF

j_gene: TRBJ1-2
d_gene: TRBD1
abundance: .
v_gene: TRBV7-9
CDR3nt: TGTGCCAGCTACTCCGGGGACAGCTTATTCTATGGCTACACCTTC
CDR3aa: CASYSGDSLFYGYTF

j_gene: TRBJ1-1
d_gene: .
abundance: .
v_gene: TRBV12-3/TRBV12-4
CDR3nt: TGTGCCAGCAGCGCCGGAAGGGTGGGTACTGAAGCTTTCTTT
CDR3aa: CASSAGRVGTEAFF

j_gene: TRBJ1-6
d_gene: TRBD1
abundance: .
v_gene: TRBV7-4
CDR3nt: TGTGCCAGCAGTTCTACGGGACAGGGAATCAATAATTCACCCCTCCACTTT
CDR3aa: CASSSTGQGINNSPLHF

j_gene: TRBJ1-1
d_gene: .
abundance: many
v_gene: TRBV5-4
CDR3nt: TGTGCCAGCAGCTTTGGGCAGGGACGGCTCACTGAAGCTTTCTTT
CDR3aa: CASSFGQGRLTEAFF

j_gene: TRBJ1-3
d_gene: .
abundance: .
v_gene: TRBV6-5
CDR3nt: TGTGCCAGCAGACGAGAAGACACCATATATTTT
CDR3aa: CASRREDTIYF

j_gene: TRBJ2-7
d_gene: TRBD2
abundance: many
v_gene: TRBV7-2
CDR3nt: TGTGCCAGCGGGGGTCGGACTAGCGGGACCTACGAGCAGTACTTC
CDR3aa: CASGGRTSGTYEQYF

j_gene: TRBJ2-3
d_gene: TRBD1
abundance: few
v_gene: TRBV14
CDR3nt: TGTGCCAGCAGCAAGGGACAGGGGACAATACGAGATACGCAGTATTTT
CDR3aa: CASSKGQGTIRDTQYF

j_gene: TRBJ2-2
d_gene: .
abundance: .
v_gene: TRBV6-6
CDR3nt: TGTGCCAGCAGTTACTTCCCTCCAAACGGGGAGCTGTTTTTT
CDR3aa: CASSYFPPNGELFF

j_gene: TRBJ1-5
d_gene: .
abundance: .
v_gene: TRBV19
CDR3nt: TGTGCCAGTAGTATAAAAGGAATCAGCAATCAGCCCCAGCATTTT
CDR3aa: CASSIKGISNQPQHF

j_gene: TRBJ1-1
d_gene: .
abundance: .
v_gene: TRBV19
CDR3nt: TGTGCCAGTAGTTCGTACTGGGGCACGGAAGCTTTCTTT
CDR3aa: CASSSYWGTEAFF

j_gene: TRBJ1-1
d_gene: .
abundance: few
v_gene: TRBV7-9
CDR3nt: TGTGCCAGCACACCAGGGTCGGGGGATCCGGATACTGAAGCTTTCTTT
CDR3aa: CASTPGSGDPDTEAFF

j_gene: TRBJ1-3
d_gene: TRBD1
abundance: .
v_gene: TRBV7-8
CDR3nt: TGTGCCAGCAGCTTAAGGAGACAGGGTCCCGGCTCTGGAAACACCATATATTTT
CDR3aa: CASSLRRQGPGSGNTIYF

j_gene: TRBJ2-1
d_gene: .
abundance: .
v_gene: TRBV10-3
CDR3nt: TGTGCCATCAGTGAAAGGGGGGTGAGCTCCTACAATGAGCAGTTCTTC
CDR3aa: CAISERGVSSYNEQFF

j_gene: TRBJ2-5
d_gene: .
abundance: .
v_gene: TRBV5-4
CDR3nt: TGTGCCAGCAGTTTCGAGCTAGGTCAAGAGACCCAGTACTTC
CDR3aa: CASSFELGQETQYF

j_gene: TRBJ1-1
d_gene: .
abundance: .
v_gene: TRBV7-6
CDR3nt: TGTGCCAGCAGCAAGCCGCGGGGGGCGGCGAACACTGAAGCTTTCTTT
CDR3aa: CASSKPRGAANTEAFF

j_gene: TRBJ2-2
d_gene: TRBD2
abundance: few
v_gene: TRBV19
CDR3nt: TGTGCCAGTGTAGCGGGGACCCCGACCGGGGAGCTGTTTTTT
CDR3aa: CASVAGTPTGELFF